One T cell receptor beta chain is described in this entry. No antigen is known for it. Within one base of it there is no much larger clone, and no base qualities were kept. The data belong to a study of blood T cell repertoires in COVID-19 (dated by TCRdb to the early 2020s). Concerning the study at large: Samples from collaborators originated in the United States, Italy and Spain and spanned both the acute and convalescent phases of COVID-19. The dataset comprised deeply sampled blood TCRbeta repertoires from subjects exposed to, actively infected with, or recovered from COVID-19. HLA class I and class II types, where available, came from metadata supplied by the sample provider rather than from assay-based typing. A de-identified subject ID, COVID-19 status, age in years and sex were almost always included in the sample metadata. The repertoires were released in a freely available public database meant as a resource for research on the immune response to SARS-CoV-2. The samples were drawn from the first 160 participants of the ongoing ImmuneRACE study and from under 1,500 subjects provided by 6 global collaborators. The prospective study material was composed of cDNA or gDNA derived from T cells, B-cell-depleted T cells, or PBMCs.

The investigation overall reported the following: The quantity of clinical and demographic metadata differed by source and by participant and was supplied without curation.

The CDR3 runs 16 residues from the cysteine to the phenylalanine. Just CDR3 DNA is preserved here, 48 bases in frame from base 1. Each collaborating institution followed its own protocols to collect whole blood in K2EDTA tubes. For TCRbeta analysis, collaborators shipped samples as frozen whole blood, isolated PBMCs, or DNA extracted from either of those sample types. The immunoSEQ Assay, a bias-controlled multiplex PCR, was used to amplify TCRbeta CDR3 regions from genomic DNA. The study's own analysis went as follows. Nucleated cell counts per sample were estimated from amplification of reference gene primers within the assay. Sequence reads were collapsed and filtered to measure the absolute abundance of every unique TCRbeta CDR3 rearrangement. Productive Simpson clonality was computed per sample as the square root of Simpson's diversity index over productive rearrangements. The table comes from immuneACCESS by way of TCRdb, which keeps in-frame sequences with V and J called. Part of the clones is missing from these tables; in studies checked, under half for an unresolved V gene and the rest for unknown reasons. Clone size and the V and J calls come from that table; the DNA yielded D and trimming. In this sample the table shows fewer than 85,000 clones, 87% of which occur a single time. The top ten constitute roughly 8.5% of the sample.

The rearrangement combines TRBV21-1 with TRBJ2-4; no check of the table's D call, TRBD2, against the DNA was made. TRBV21-1 is designated a pseudogene. The source material was peripheral blood. The sequence was collected from a man aged 50 to 59 with active COVID-19. The CDR3 is CASSKVRGVAKNIQYF. Here is the DNA: TGTGCCAGCAGCAAAGTGAGAGGAGTAGCCAAAAACATTCAGTACTTC.